These 15 T cell receptor beta chains share one sample of origin, sequenced in a study of Ad26.COV2.S vaccination and SARS-CoV-2 variants. Treatment: about 20 received Ad26.COV2.S at low or high dose, single or two shots; several received placebo; per-sample allocation not given. Sampling was done on day 63 after the first vaccine or placebo injection. TCRdb's table, derived via immunoSEQ multiplex PCR, lists solely in-frame clones and lacks some. The sample shows about 680,000 clones, more than 80% of them seen only once. Sequencing was performed on peripheral blood, taken in a trial of Ad26.COV2.S vaccine versus placebo. The source is a person between 18 and 65 years old who received the Ad26.COV2.S COVID-19 vaccine or a placebo.

CDR3 DNA sequence: TGTGCCAGCAGCCTGACTAGAGGGGTGCAGTTCTTC. Its translation is CASSLTRGVQFF. This chain joins TRBV12-3 or TRBV12-4 and TRBJ2-1; TRBD2 is a possible D gene (6 bases). The CDR3 runs to 12 residues. Trimming stripped 6 bases from V and 12 bases from J, with 15 bases between.

The genes are TRBV19 and TRBJ2-2; the D is unclear. The germline V and J ends were trimmed by 5 bases and 8 bases, with 12 bases remaining between them. This CDR3 contains 13 residues. The germline V gene encodes CDR1 LNHDA and CDR2 SQIVND (reference sequence). CDR3 nucleotides: TGTGCCAGTAGTCTAATTTTTTGGGGGGAGCTGTTTTTT. Translated, it gives CASSLIFWGELFF.

This chain links TRBV7-9 with TRBJ2-3; D possibly corresponds to TRBD1 (6 bases). CDR1 SEHNR and CDR2 FQNEAQ come from the germline V gene (reference sequence). The V end was cut by 6 bases, the J end by 1 base, with 8 bases between. The CDR3 extends over 13 amino acids. CDR3 sequence (DNA): TGTGCCAGCAGGGACAGTCGCACAGATACGCAGTATTTT. It codes for CASRDSRTDTQYF.

This clone was seen only a few times. V usage is TRBV7-8 and J usage is TRBJ2-5; 7 bases agree with TRBD2. V shed 5 bases and J 0 bases; nucleotides not matched to a gene: 6. CDR3 length equals 15 residues. Germline lookup yields CDR1 SGHVS and CDR2 FQNEAQ. CDR3 loop: CASSPMRGNQETQYF. For the CDR3, the DNA is TGTGCCAGCAGCCCAATGCGGGGGAACCAAGAGACCCAGTACTTC.

The V gene is TRBV5-4, the J gene TRBJ2-1; 13 bases agree with TRBD2. Germline lookup yields CDR1 SGHNT and CDR2 YYREEE (reference sequence). J was trimmed by 5 bases and V by 4 bases; bases with no gene match: 9. The CDR3 consists of 17 residues. CDR3 region: CASSPYTSGGANNEQFF. CDR3 bases: TGTGCCAGCAGCCCATATACTAGCGGGGGGGCCAACAATGAGCAGTTCTTC.

The chain joins TRBV7-2 to TRBJ2-7; TRBD1 matches at 7 bases. This CDR3 contains 15 residues. V gave up 5 bases and J gave up 3 bases; unmatched junction bases: 10. Germline V lookup: CDR1 SGHTA, CDR2 FQGNSA. For the CDR3, the DNA is TGTGCCAGCAGCCTCCGCCCAGGGGGTTACTACGAGCAGTACTTC. Encoded protein: CASSLRPGGYYEQYF.

The rearrangement links TRBV7-3 to TRBJ2-5, with D perhaps TRBD2 (6 bases). The CDR3 has 13 amino acids. CDR1 and CDR2 (germline): SGHTA, FQGTGA. V was pared by 1 base and J by 7 bases, with 10 bases between. The CDR3 nucleotides read TGTGCCAGCAGCTTAAGTGTGGAGGGGACCCAGTACTTC. It encodes CASSLSVEGTQYF.

The rearrangement links TRBV2 to TRBJ2-7; a possible D gene is TRBD1 (6 bases). This CDR3 region has 12 residues. The ends were cut back, 6 bases at V and 3 bases at J, with 9 bases in the middle. Germline V CDR1 and CDR2: SNHLY, FYNNEI. The CDR3 DNA sequence: TGTGCCAGCAGGGGGGCAAACTACGAGCAGTACTTC. Its translation: CASRGANYEQYF.

The rearrangement uses TRBV10-2 and TRBJ2-1, with D perhaps matching TRBD1 (5 bases). Germline loops: CDR1 WSHSY, CDR2 SAAADI. The CDR3 loop spans 12 amino acids. The V gene lost 10 bases and the J gene lost 5 bases, with 12 bases spanning the gap. CDR3 DNA: TGCGCCACCTTCGTAGGGGACAATGAGCAGTTCTTC. Amino acid sequence: CATFVGDNEQFF.

This clone appeared a few times. This chain uses TRBV18 with TRBJ2-7; 8 bases map to TRBD2. This CDR3 comprises 17 residues. Germline loops: CDR1 KGHSH, CDR2 LQKENI. J lost 3 bases, V lost 0 bases, and 10 bases had no gene match. Here the CDR3 DNA reads TGTGCCAGCTCACCACCGAGATCCCTAGCGGGTGTCTACGAGCAGTACTTC. Its translation: CASSPPRSLAGVYEQYF.

The count of this clone is one. This chain joins TRBV2 and TRBJ2-6; a possible D gene is TRBD1 (5 bases). Germline values: CDR1 SNHLY, CDR2 FYNNEI. The CDR3 length is 15 residues. The ends were cut back, 3 bases at V and 4 bases at J, with 10 bases in the middle. The CDR3 DNA reads TGTGCCAGCAGTGAGGGGCCCGGGGGGGCCAACGTCCTGACTTTC. Translated: CASSEGPGGANVLTF.

The chain combines TRBV7-8 with TRBJ2-2, with D possibly matching TRBD1 (5 bases). Per the germline V gene, CDR1 is SGHVS and CDR2 is FQNEAQ. CDR3 length: 15 residues. V gave up 11 bases and J gave up 0 bases, with 16 bases separating them. The CDR3, as DNA: TGTGCCCATAAAATGGACAACGCGAACACCGGGGAGCTGTTTTTT. Amino acid sequence: CAHKMDNANTGELFF.

V is TRBV7-8 and J is TRBJ1-1; 8 nucleotides align to TRBD1. Germline V gene data show CDR1 as SGHVS and CDR2 as FQNEAQ. This CDR3 is 16 amino acids long. V was clipped by 6 bases and J by 2 bases; unmatched bases: 11. CDR3 protein: CASRMGSGTGNTEAFF. In DNA form, the CDR3 reads TGTGCCAGCAGAATGGGGTCCGGGACAGGTAACACTGAAGCTTTCTTT.

The CDR3 reads CASSRHTSSGASNQPQHF. CDR3 nucleotide sequence: TGTGCCAGCAGCCGCCACACATCGTCAGGGGCTAGCAATCAGCCCCAGCATTTT. The chain joins TRBV5-5 to TRBJ1-5, with a possible D match to TRBD1 (6 bases). V was pared by 4 bases and J by 0 bases, with 20 bases between. Germline V gene lookup returns CDR1 SGHKS and CDR2 YYEKEE (reference sequence). The CDR3 sequence is 18 residues long.

This clone was found once. The V call is TRBV2, the J call TRBJ1-5, with D maybe TRBD1 (6 bases). Germline CDR1 and CDR2: SNHLY and FYNNEI. Trimming took 6 bases from V and 0 from J, leaving 12 bases between them. The CDR3 has 15 residues. CDR3: CASSRGGNSNQPQHF. As DNA, the CDR3 is TGTGCCAGCAGCCGAGGGGGGAATAGCAATCAGCCCCAGCATTTT. Based on the CDR3 plus reference TRBV2 and TRBJ1-5, the full variable domain is EPEVTQTPSHQVTQMGQEVILRCVPISNHLYFYWYRQILGQKVEFLVSFYNNEISEKSEIFDDQFSVERPDGSNFTLKIRSTKLEDSAMYFCASSRGGNSNQPQHFGDGTRLSIL.